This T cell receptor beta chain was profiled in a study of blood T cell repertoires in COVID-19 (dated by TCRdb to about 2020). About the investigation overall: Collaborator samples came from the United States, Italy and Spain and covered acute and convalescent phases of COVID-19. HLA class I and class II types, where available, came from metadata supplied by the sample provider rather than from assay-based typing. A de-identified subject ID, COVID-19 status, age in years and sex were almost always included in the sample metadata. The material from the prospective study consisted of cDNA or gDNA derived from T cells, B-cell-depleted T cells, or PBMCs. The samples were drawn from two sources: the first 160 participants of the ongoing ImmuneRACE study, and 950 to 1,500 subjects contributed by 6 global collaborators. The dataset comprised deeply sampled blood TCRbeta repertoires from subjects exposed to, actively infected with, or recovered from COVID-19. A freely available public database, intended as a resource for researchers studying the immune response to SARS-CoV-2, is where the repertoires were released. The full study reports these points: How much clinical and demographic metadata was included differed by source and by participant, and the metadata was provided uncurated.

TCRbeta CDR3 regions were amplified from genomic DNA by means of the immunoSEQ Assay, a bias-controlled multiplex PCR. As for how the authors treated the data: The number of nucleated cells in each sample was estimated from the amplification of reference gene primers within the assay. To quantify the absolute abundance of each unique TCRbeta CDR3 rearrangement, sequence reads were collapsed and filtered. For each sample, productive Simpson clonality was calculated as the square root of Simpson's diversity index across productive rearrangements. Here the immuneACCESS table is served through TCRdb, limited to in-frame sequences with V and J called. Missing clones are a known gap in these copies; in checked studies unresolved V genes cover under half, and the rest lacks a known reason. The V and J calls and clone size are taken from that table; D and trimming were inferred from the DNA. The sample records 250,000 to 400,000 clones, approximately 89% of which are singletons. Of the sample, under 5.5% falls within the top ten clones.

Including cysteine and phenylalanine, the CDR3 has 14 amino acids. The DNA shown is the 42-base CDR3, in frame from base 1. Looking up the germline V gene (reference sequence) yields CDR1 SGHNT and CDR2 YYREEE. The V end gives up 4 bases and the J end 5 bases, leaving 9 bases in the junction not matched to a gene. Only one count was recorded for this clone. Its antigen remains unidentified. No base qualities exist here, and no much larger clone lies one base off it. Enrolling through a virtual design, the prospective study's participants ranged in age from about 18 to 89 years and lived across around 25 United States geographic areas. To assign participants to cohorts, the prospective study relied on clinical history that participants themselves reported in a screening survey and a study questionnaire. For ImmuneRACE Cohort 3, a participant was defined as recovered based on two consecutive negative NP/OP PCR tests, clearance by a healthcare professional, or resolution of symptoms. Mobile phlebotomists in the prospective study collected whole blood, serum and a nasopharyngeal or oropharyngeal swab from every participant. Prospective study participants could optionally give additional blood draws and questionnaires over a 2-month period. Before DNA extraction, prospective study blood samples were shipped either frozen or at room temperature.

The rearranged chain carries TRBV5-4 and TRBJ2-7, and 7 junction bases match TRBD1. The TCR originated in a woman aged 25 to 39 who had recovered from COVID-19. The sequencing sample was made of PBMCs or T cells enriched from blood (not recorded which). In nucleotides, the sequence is TGTGCCAGCAGCACGCCGGGACAGAGGGACGAGCAGTACTTC. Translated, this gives CASSTPGQRDEQYF.